This T cell receptor beta chain was captured in a study of human T cells and chemical hapten exposure. Indicated time point: pre-sensitization, week 0. Regarding treatment: therapeutic diphenylcyclopropenone sensitization with weekly scalp DPC. TCRdb passed the RACE reads through MiXCR, listing each CDR3 protein once. The sample comprises a few hundred thousand distinct CDR3 sequences, just under 8% of which are singletons, and 1.2% rests with the top ten. The germline V gene has CDR1 DFQATT and CDR2 SNEGSKA (reference sequence). This CDR3 is 17 amino acids long. The V and J ends lost 1 base and 0 bases respectively, with 17 bases between them.

The TCR comes from a man aged 18-30 years with alopecia areata. Some clones in this sample may be carry-over from other donors' samples. The material was whole blood, obtained in connection with sensitization to the hapten diphenylcyclopropenone (DPC). This rearrangement joins TRBV20-1 to TRBJ2-3, with unresolved D. The CDR3 DNA follows: TGCAGTGCTAGAGGATCGCGTGGAGACCTTAGCACAGATACGCAGTATTTT. Protein: CSARGSRGDLSTDTQYF.